A single sample gave rise to the 31 T cell receptor beta chains below, sequenced in a study of blood T cell repertoires in COVID-19. Method: immunoSEQ multiplex PCR; TCRdb's copy keeps in-frame clones and lacks some. The sample carries around 94,000 clones, roughly four fifths recorded once. The specimen sequenced was peripheral blood. The receptors originated from a man aged 55 to 69 with acute or convalescent COVID-19.

This sequence joins TRBV14 and TRBJ1-2, with 7 bases that match TRBD1. The CDR3 covers 15 residues. The germline CDR1 and CDR2 sequences are SGHDN and FVKESK. After removal of 0 bases from V and 5 bases from J, the junction contained 6 bases not matched to a gene. CDR3 loop: CASSQETRGQYGYTF. CDR3 coding DNA: TGTGCCAGCAGCCAAGAAACTCGGGGACAGTATGGCTACACCTTC.

This chain links TRBV6-5 with TRBJ2-7, with 7 bases fitting TRBD1. CDR1 MNHEY and CDR2 SVGAGI come from the germline V gene. With 6 bases clipped from V and 2 bases from J, the junction kept 7 bases outside the gene matches. The CDR3 length is 14 residues. As DNA, the CDR3 is TGTGCCAGCAGCCCCGGACAGGCCACCTACGAGCAGTACTTC. It is translated as CASSPGQATYEQYF.

In this sample, this clone turned up a few times. This sequence joins TRBV19 and TRBJ1-2, with D unresolved. The ends were cut back, 9 bases at V and 5 bases at J, with 10 bases in the middle. This CDR3 has 11 amino acids. The germline gives CDR1 LNHDA, CDR2 SQIVND (reference sequence). CDR3 in amino acids: CASAQFYGYTF. The CDR3 region has the DNA TGTGCCAGCGCTCAGTTTTATGGCTACACCTTC.

The chain links TRBV6-6 to TRBJ1-2; 7 nucleotides align to TRBD1. The germline gives CDR1 MNHNY, CDR2 SVGAGI (reference sequence). The CDR3 sequence is 15 residues long. V was clipped by 2 bases and J by 5 bases; unmatched bases: 8. The CDR3 bases are TGTGCCAGCAGTTACGGTCAGGGGACAGATTATGGCTACACCTTC. It specifies CASSYGQGTDYGYTF.

In DNA, the CDR3 is TGTGCCAGCAGTGAAAGAGTGGGACAGAGCTCCTACAATGAGCAGTTCTTC. This codes for CASSERVGQSSYNEQFF. V and J are TRBV2 and TRBJ2-1; TRBD1 agrees at 7 bases. Germline values: CDR1 SNHLY, CDR2 FYNNEI. J was trimmed by 0 bases and V by 2 bases; bases with no gene match: 7. The CDR3 runs to 17 residues.

The genes are TRBV13 and TRBJ2-4; D is unclear. Germline CDR1 and CDR2: PRHDT and FYEKMQ (reference sequence). The CDR3 loop spans 17 amino acids. Between the trimmed V and J ends, which lost 5 bases and 5 bases, there was a span of 22 bases. The CDR3: CASSPPLGRSAQNIQYF. The CDR3 coding sequence is TGTGCCAGCAGCCCCCCCCTGGGCCGCTCGGCCCAAAACATTCAGTACTTC.

The chain joins TRBV7-2 to TRBJ1-6; D call uncertain. The V end was cut by 5 bases, the J end by 13 bases, with 12 bases between. Germline assignment: CDR1 SGHTA and CDR2 FQGNSA. The CDR3 length is 12 residues. As DNA, the CDR3 is TGTGCCAGCAGCCGTTTAGCGGGCCCCCTCCACTTT. This translates into CASSRLAGPLHF. Full variable domain (outside the CDR3, taken from reference TRBV7-2 and TRBJ1-6): GAGVSQSPSNKVTEKGKDVELRCDPISGHTALYWYRQSLGQGLEFLIYFQGNSAPDKSGLPSDRFSAERTGGSVSTLTIQRTQQEDSAVYLCASSRLAGPLHFGNGTRLTVT.

This chain joins TRBV12-3 or TRBV12-4 and TRBJ1-2, with a weak D call TRBD1 (6 bases). Trimming removed 5 bases at V and 8 bases at J, with 15 bases between. The CDR3 contains 13 residues. The CDR3 region has the DNA TGTGCCAGCAGTATACAGGGCCCCGACGGCTACACCTTC. Protein sequence: CASSIQGPDGYTF.

In its sample, this clone was seen a few times. The chain has TRBV2 and TRBJ1-5, with 7 bases fitting TRBD1. The CDR3 extends over 14 amino acids. The germline gives CDR1 SNHLY, CDR2 FYNNEI. Trimming cost V 3 bases and J 3 bases; bases outside gene matches: 2. The CDR3 protein is CASSEGTVNQPQHF. CDR3 nucleotides: TGTGCCAGCAGTGAGGGGACAGTCAATCAGCCCCAGCATTTT.

This clone came up once. The chain uses TRBV19 and TRBJ2-1; D might be TRBD1 (6 bases). V dropped 5 bases and J dropped 0 bases, with 11 bases sitting between them. The CDR3 sequence is 15 residues long. Germline CDR1 is LNHDA and CDR2 is SQIVND (reference sequence). CDR3: CASSSQGGSYNEQFF. The CDR3 DNA sequence: TGTGCCAGTAGTTCACAGGGCGGCTCCTACAATGAGCAGTTCTTC.

V usage is TRBV5-1 and J usage is TRBJ2-7; 7 bases match TRBD1. The CDR3 has 15 amino acids. The junction had 3 bases not matched to a gene; V was cut back by 0 bases and J by 0 bases. Germline V gene data show CDR1 as SGHRS and CDR2 as YFSETQ. CDR3: CASSLAGQLSYEQYF. CDR3 nucleotides: TGCGCCAGCAGCTTGGCGGGACAGCTCTCCTACGAGCAGTACTTC.

The chain is built from TRBV15 and TRBJ1-5, with TRBD1 identical over 7 bases. The CDR3 is made up of 19 amino acids. Germline CDR1 LNHNV, CDR2 YYDKDF (reference sequence). V was clipped by 4 bases and J by 0 bases; unmatched bases: 15. CDR3 loop: CATSTSRGTDEYSNQPQHF. CDR3 nucleotide sequence: TGTGCCACCAGCACTTCACGAGGGACAGACGAATATAGCAATCAGCCCCAGCATTTT.

The chain carries TRBV1 and TRBJ1-2; TRBD1 is the table's D call and was not checked against the DNA. TRBV1 is tagged as a pseudogene. The CDR3 runs 14 residues. CDR3: CTSSQCRGPYGYTF. CDR3 bases: TGCACCAGCAGCCAATGCAGGGGGCCGTATGGCTACACCTTC.

The table lists this clone with a count of one. The rearrangement joins TRBV27 to TRBJ1-6, with unresolved D. The germline CDR1 and CDR2 sequences are MNHEY and SMNVEV (reference sequence). The CDR3 runs to 12 residues. The V end lost 4 bases, the J end lost 10 bases, and 8 bases lay between the germline ends. In DNA, the CDR3 is TGTGCCAGCAGTTCAATTAGATCACCCCTCCACTTT. Its translation: CASSSIRSPLHF.

The V and J genes are TRBV7-3 and TRBJ2-5; TRBD2 aligns across 10 bases. This CDR3 has 15 residues. The germline CDR1 and CDR2 sequences are SGHTA and FQGTGA. After removal of 2 bases from V and 5 bases from J, the junction contained 5 bases not matched to a gene. The CDR3 DNA sequence: TGTGCCAGCAGCTTAGCTAGCGGGGGTAGGGAGACCCAGTACTTC. Translating it yields CASSLASGGRETQYF.

This rearrangement joins TRBV4-1 to TRBJ1-3; D gene unclear. The CDR3 sequence is 15 residues long. Trimming took 0 bases from V and 3 from J, leaving 9 bases between them. Germline V gene data show CDR1 as MGHRA and CDR2 as YSYEKL. CDR3 sequence reads: CASSQDFGGGNTIYF. The CDR3 coding sequence is TGCGCCAGCAGCCAAGACTTCGGCGGTGGAAACACCATATATTTT.

This clone was recorded once. The chain employs TRBV2 and TRBJ1-3; D unresolved. The V end was cut by 4 bases, the J end by 1 base, with 8 bases between. Germline values: CDR1 SNHLY, CDR2 FYNNEI. The CDR3 is 14 residues long. For the CDR3, the DNA is TGTGCCAGCAGTGCTTGGAGTTCTGGAAACACCATATATTTT. It encodes CASSAWSSGNTIYF.

This clone was recorded a few times. The chain combines TRBV3-1 (or the pseudogene TRBV3-2) with TRBJ1-1; D is undetermined. Germline values: CDR1 LGHDT, CDR2 YNNKEL (reference sequence). Trimming cost V 0 bases and J 8 bases, with 10 bases left between them. This CDR3 region has 13 residues. CDR3: CASSQDVLAEAFF. The CDR3 DNA reads as TGTGCCAGCAGCCAAGATGTGTTAGCGGAAGCTTTCTTT.

This clone has a handful of counts. This sequence joins TRBV3-1 (or the pseudogene TRBV3-2) and TRBJ1-3, with D maybe TRBD1 (6 bases). Trimming removed 1 base at V and 0 bases at J, with 13 bases between. Looked up from germline, CDR1 is LGHDT and CDR2 is YNNKEL (reference sequence). CDR3 length equals 17 residues. CDR3 coding DNA: TGTGCCAGCAGCCAAGTTTTGCAGGGGATCTCTGGAAACACCATATATTTT. This gives the protein CASSQVLQGISGNTIYF.

This chain joins TRBV6-6 and TRBJ2-5; 10 nucleotides line up with TRBD1. The germline V gene has CDR1 MNHNY and CDR2 SVGAGI (reference sequence). This CDR3 is built from 16 residues. The J segment lost 4 bases and the V segment lost 2 bases, leaving 7 bases of the junction unmatched. The CDR3: CASSYTGTGVSETQYF. The CDR3 nucleotides read TGTGCCAGCAGTTACACCGGGACAGGGGTGTCAGAGACCCAGTACTTC.

The rearrangement uses TRBV6-5 and TRBJ1-4; a weak D match, TRBD1 (5 bases). CDR3 size: 14 residues. The germline V gene encodes CDR1 MNHEY and CDR2 SVGAGI. Between the trimmed V and J ends, which lost 6 bases and 4 bases, there was a span of 12 bases. CDR3 DNA sequence: TGTGCCAGCAGCCTGACAGCAAGTAATGAAAAACTGTTTTTT. Protein: CASSLTASNEKLFF.

The chain is built from TRBV30 and TRBJ1-5; 10 nucleotides agree with TRBD1. Germline V gene data show CDR1 as GTSNPN and CDR2 as SVGIG (reference sequence). J gave up 3 bases and V 5 bases, and 1 base lay outside the gene matches. The CDR3 runs 13 residues. CDR3 region: CAWGTGANQPQHF. The CDR3 DNA is TGTGCCTGGGGGACAGGGGCCAATCAGCCCCAGCATTTT.

DNA for the CDR3: TGCGCCAGCAGCCCCTCGGGGGGCAGCGTTGAAGCTTTCTTT. Translating gives CASSPSGGSVEAFF. The chain combines TRBV5-1 with TRBJ1-1; maybe TRBD1 (6 bases). The V end was cut by 4 bases, the J end by 7 bases, with 17 bases between. The CDR3 runs 14 residues. Germline assignment: CDR1 SGHRS and CDR2 YFSETQ. Complete variable domain (other parts from reference TRBV5-1 and TRBJ1-1): KAGVTQTPRYLIKTRGQQVTLSCSPISGHRSVSWYQQTPGQGLQFLFEYFSETQRNKGNFPGRFSGRQFSNSRSEMNVSTLELGDSALYLCASSPSGGSVEAFFGQGTRLTVV.

This chain uses TRBV28 with TRBJ1-6, with a tentative D call TRBD1 (5 bases). This CDR3 contains 16 residues. In germline, CDR1 is MDHEN, CDR2 SYDVKM. The V gene lost 6 bases and the J gene lost 6 bases, with 18 bases spanning the gap. As DNA, the CDR3 is TGTGCCAGCAGCCCCACGACCGGGGGTCGTAATTCACCCCTCCACTTT. It translates to CASSPTTGGRNSPLHF.

This chain links TRBV7-3 with TRBJ2-1, with D possibly TRBD1 on 6 matching bases. Trimming took off 2 bases at V and 5 bases at J, with 25 bases between the two ends. Germline assignment: CDR1 SGHTA and CDR2 FQGTGA. The CDR3 extends over 19 amino acids. The CDR3 sequence: CASSLSPSGHFGPNNEQFF. CDR3 nucleotide sequence: TGTGCCAGCAGCTTATCCCCCTCGGGACACTTCGGCCCTAACAATGAGCAGTTCTTC. Full variable domain (rest looked up from reference TRBV7-3 and TRBJ2-1): GAGVSQTPSNKVTEKGKYVELRCDPISGHTALYWYRQSLGQGPEFLIYFQGTGAADDSGLPNDRFFAVRPEGSVSTLKIQRTERGDSAVYLCASSLSPSGHFGPNNEQFFGPGTRLTVL.

This chain connects TRBV6-4 to TRBJ2-1; 8 bases map to TRBD2. The CDR3 consists of 14 residues. Germline lookup yields CDR1 MRHNA and CDR2 SNTAGT. With 5 bases clipped from V and 6 bases from J, the junction kept 6 bases outside the gene matches. CDR3 in amino acids: CASSPSGGRNEQFF. The CDR3 coding sequence is TGTGCCAGCAGTCCATCGGGGGGGCGCAATGAGCAGTTCTTC.

V is TRBV5-1 and J is TRBJ2-1; tentatively, D is TRBD2 (7 bases). Trimming removed 1 base at V and 2 bases at J, with 22 bases between. The CDR3 loop spans 19 amino acids. Germline V gene lookup returns CDR1 SGHRS and CDR2 YFSETQ. This chain's CDR3 is CASSLSPRGAIGTYNEQFF. The CDR3 DNA follows: TGCGCCAGCAGCTTGTCCCCCCGGGGGGCGATAGGAACCTACAATGAGCAGTTCTTC.

This clone was found a few times. The genes are TRBV4-3 and TRBJ1-2; possible D gene TRBD1, 5 bases. V lost 1 base and J 2 bases, leaving 11 bases between the germline ends. Per the germline V gene, CDR1 is LGHNA and CDR2 is YSLEER. The CDR3 runs 15 residues. The CDR3: CASSQGEDTNYGYTF. The DNA of the CDR3 is TGCGCCAGCAGCCAAGGCGAGGACACGAACTATGGCTACACCTTC.

V usage is TRBV19 and J usage is TRBJ1-1; TRBD1 matches at 7 bases. V shed 6 bases, J shed 1 base, and the junction held 11 bases outside the gene matches. The CDR3 sequence is 16 residues long. Germline V gives CDR1 LNHDA, CDR2 SQIVND (reference sequence). CDR3 in DNA: TGTGCCAGTAGCCGATTTAACAGGGGAAGGAACACTGAAGCTTTCTTT. Its translation: CASSRFNRGRNTEAFF.

The chain combines TRBV7-9 with TRBJ1-5; TRBD1 matches at 10 bases. The CDR3 has 18 amino acids. Trimming at V came to 8 bases and at J to 6 bases, leaving 19 bases not matched to a gene. Germline lookup yields CDR1 SEHNR and CDR2 FQNEAQ (reference sequence). The CDR3 DNA sequence: TGTGCCAGCGGACAATCCGGGACAGGGGATTTACCGGGTCAGCCCCAGCATTTT. The encoded protein is CASGQSGTGDLPGQPQHF.

The rearrangement joins TRBV13 to TRBJ2-1, with 9 positions matching TRBD2. Germline loops: CDR1 PRHDT, CDR2 FYEKMQ (reference sequence). The junction had 2 bases not matched to a gene; V was cut back by 0 bases and J by 2 bases. The length of the CDR3 is 16 residues. The CDR3 sequence: CASSLGAGGPYNEQFF. In DNA, the CDR3 is TGTGCCAGCAGCTTAGGCGCGGGGGGGCCCTACAATGAGCAGTTCTTC.